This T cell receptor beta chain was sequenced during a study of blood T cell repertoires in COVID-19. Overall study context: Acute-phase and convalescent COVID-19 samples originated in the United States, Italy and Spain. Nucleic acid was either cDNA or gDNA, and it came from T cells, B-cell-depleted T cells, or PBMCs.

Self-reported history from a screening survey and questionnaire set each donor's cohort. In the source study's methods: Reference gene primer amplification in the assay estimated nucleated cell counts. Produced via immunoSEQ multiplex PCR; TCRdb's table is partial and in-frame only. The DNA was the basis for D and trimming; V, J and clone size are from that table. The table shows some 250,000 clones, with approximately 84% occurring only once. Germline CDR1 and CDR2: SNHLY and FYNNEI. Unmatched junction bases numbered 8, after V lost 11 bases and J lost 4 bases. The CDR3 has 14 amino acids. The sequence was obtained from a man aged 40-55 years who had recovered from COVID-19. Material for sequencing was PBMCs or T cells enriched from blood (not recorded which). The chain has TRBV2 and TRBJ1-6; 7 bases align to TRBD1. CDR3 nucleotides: TGTGCCGGACAGGACAGAACTTATAATTCACCCCTCCACTTT. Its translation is CAGQDRTYNSPLHF.